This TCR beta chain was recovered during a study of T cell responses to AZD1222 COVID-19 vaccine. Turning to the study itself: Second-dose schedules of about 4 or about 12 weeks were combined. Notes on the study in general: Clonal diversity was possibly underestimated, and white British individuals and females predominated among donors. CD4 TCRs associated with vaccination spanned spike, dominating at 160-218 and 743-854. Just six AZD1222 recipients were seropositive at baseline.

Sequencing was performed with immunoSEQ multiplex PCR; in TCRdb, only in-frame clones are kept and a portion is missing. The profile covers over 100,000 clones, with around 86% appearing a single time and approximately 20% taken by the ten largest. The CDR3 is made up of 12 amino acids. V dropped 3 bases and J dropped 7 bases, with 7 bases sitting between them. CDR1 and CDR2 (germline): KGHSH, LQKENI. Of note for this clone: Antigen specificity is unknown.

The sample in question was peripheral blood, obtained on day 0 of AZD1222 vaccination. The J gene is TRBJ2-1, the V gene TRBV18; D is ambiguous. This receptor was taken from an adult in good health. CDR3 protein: CASSPVGNEQFF. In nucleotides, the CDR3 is TGTGCCAGCTCACCTGTCGGTAATGAGCAGTTCTTC.